A single sample gave rise to the 10 T cell receptor beta chains below, sequenced in a study of blood T cell repertoires in COVID-19 (dated by TCRdb to 2018 to 2021). Library preparation employed the immunoSEQ multiplex PCR assay. TCRdb re-hosts the immuneACCESS table, in-frame sequences only. Its copies lack some clones; in the studies checked, an unresolved V gene accounts for under half of them, and the cause for the rest is not known. This sample gives roughly 290,000 clones in total; about 82% of them show up just once. The top ten clonotypes cover less than 4.5% of the sample. The specimen was peripheral blood. All receptors derive from a woman aged 45-65 years with active or convalescent COVID-19.

The chain uses TRBV29-1 and TRBJ1-3; 8 bases align to TRBD1. The V segment lost 4 bases and the J segment 1 base; nucleotides outside the gene matches: 9. The CDR3 extends over 16 amino acids. Germline V lookup: CDR1 SQVTM, CDR2 ANQGSEA. CDR3 sequence: CSVVRTGGDSGNTIYF. In DNA, the CDR3 is TGCAGCGTTGTTCGTACAGGGGGGGATTCTGGAAACACCATATATTTT.

The J gene is TRBJ2-5, the V gene TRBV2; D might be TRBD2 (6 bases). CDR3 length equals 14 residues. Trimming removed 7 bases at V and 1 base at J, with 13 bases between. Germline CDR1 reads SNHLY; CDR2 reads FYNNEI. The CDR3 protein is CASKRGTVQETQYF. The CDR3 coding sequence is TGTGCCAGCAAACGGGGGACGGTCCAAGAGACCCAGTACTTC. Variable domain in full (rest from reference TRBV2 and TRBJ2-5): EPEVTQTPSHQVTQMGQEVILRCVPISNHLYFYWYRQILGQKVEFLVSFYNNEISEKSEIFDDQFSVERPDGSNFTLKIRSTKLEDSAMYFCASKRGTVQETQYFGPGTRLLVL.

This rearrangement joins TRBV28 to TRBJ2-1, with 9 nucleotides matching TRBD1. The CDR3 has 12 amino acids. Germline V lookup: CDR1 MDHEN, CDR2 SYDVKM. V was pared by 5 bases and J by 14 bases, with 7 bases of the junction left unmatched. The CDR3 is CASSPRDRDEFF. Written as DNA, the CDR3 is TGTGCCAGCAGTCCCCGGGACAGGGATGAGTTCTTC. Full variable domain (rest looked up from reference TRBV28 and TRBJ2-1): DVKVTQSSRYLVKRTGEKVFLECVQDMDHENMFWYRQDPGLGLRLIYFSYDVKMKEKGDIPEGYSVSREKKERFSLILESASTNQTSMYLCASSPRDRDEFFGPGTRLTVL.

This clone was counted between two and nine times. V gene TRBV5-1 combines with J gene TRBJ2-7, with TRBD1 identical over 7 bases. Trimming took 7 bases from V and 4 from J; bases not matched to a gene: 8. The CDR3 has 13 residues. Per germline, CDR1 SGHRS and CDR2 YFSETQ. The CDR3 DNA sequence: TGCGCCAGCCGATCAGGGGGTCAATACGAGCAGTACTTC. Translation: CASRSGGQYEQYF.

This chain joins TRBV10-2 and TRBJ2-7, with TRBD2 identical over 10 bases. Unmatched junction bases numbered 8, after V lost 6 bases and J lost 3 bases. CDR3 length equals 15 residues. Germline CDR1 and CDR2: WSHSY and SAAADI. The CDR3 is CASRKGLAELYEQYF. As DNA, the CDR3 is TGCGCCAGCAGAAAAGGACTAGCGGAACTCTACGAGCAGTACTTC.

The genes are TRBV25-1 and TRBJ2-7; a weak D match, TRBD1 (5 bases). CDR3 size: 13 residues. V gave up 2 bases and J gave up 2 bases, with 7 bases separating them. Germline V lookup: CDR1 MGHDK, CDR2 SYGVNS. CDR3 amino acids: CASSEAGTYEQYF. CDR3 nucleotides: TGTGCCAGCAGTGAAGCAGGGACCTACGAGCAGTACTTC.

The V gene is TRBV10-3, the J gene TRBJ2-3; 8 bases line up with TRBD2. Germline CDR1 and CDR2: ENHRY and SYGVKD. V lost 10 bases, J lost 1 base, and 10 bases stayed unmatched. The CDR3 extends over 15 amino acids. The CDR3 bases are TGTGCCACCGTCTCGAGAGCGGGAGGCACAGATACGCAGTATTTT. This translates into CATVSRAGGTDTQYF.

The V call is TRBV2, the J call TRBJ1-4, with 8 nucleotides matching TRBD1. V trimming: 4 bases; J trimming: 3 bases; junction bases outside the gene matches: 10. This CDR3 contains 17 residues. CDR1 SNHLY and CDR2 FYNNEI come from the germline V gene. As DNA, the CDR3 is TGTGCCAGCAGTGGCCCGAGGACAGGGCGGGCTAATGAAAAACTGTTTTTT. It encodes CASSGPRTGRANEKLFF.

The V gene is TRBV5-6, the J gene TRBJ2-7; D is uncertain. CDR3 length: 13 amino acids. CDR1 and CDR2 (germline): SGHDT, YYEEEE. V dropped 0 bases and J dropped 1 base, with 5 bases sitting between them. This CDR3 reads CASSLGASYEQYF. CDR3 nucleotide sequence: TGTGCCAGCAGCTTGGGAGCTTCCTACGAGCAGTACTTC.

The rearrangement joins TRBV19 to TRBJ1-6; TRBD1 might be the D (5 bases). With 8 bases removed from V and 7 bases from J, the gap between germline ends came to 18 bases. This CDR3 spans 15 amino acids. CDR1 LNHDA and CDR2 SQIVND come from the germline V gene (reference sequence). CDR3 sequence: CASRLQETWNSPLHF. CDR3 nucleotide sequence: TGTGCCAGTCGCCTACAGGAGACTTGGAATTCACCCCTCCACTTT.